Shown below are 10 T cell receptor beta chains from a single sample sequenced in a study of vaccination and CD4 T cells after COVID-19. As to treatment: roughly 10-day PBMC culture with coronavirus spike peptide pools or control peptides (ViraFEST assay). An Oncomine TCR Beta short-read assay was used to sequence the DNA from cultured CD4+ T cells. TCRdb ran MiXCR on the PCR reads and lists one entry per CDR3 protein. The sample contains about 12,000 distinct CDR3 sequences, roughly 44% of which appear only once. These TCRs' antigens remain unknown. Sequenced input: CD4+ T cells from blood, cultured in vitro. The receptors come from a human donor who had recovered from COVID-19.

The chain carries TRBV27 and TRBJ1-2; D might be TRBD1 (5 bases). Germline V gene sequence: CDR1 MNHEY, CDR2 SMNVEV (reference sequence). CDR3 length equals 14 residues. Trimming took 6 bases from V and 2 from J, leaving 13 bases between them. CDR3 in amino acids: CASRQWAGNYGYTF. The CDR3 region has the DNA TGTGCCAGCAGACAATGGGCAGGGAACTATGGCTACACCTTC.

This clonotype was counted only a few times. The V call is TRBV7-6, the J call TRBJ2-2; TRBD1 is a possible D gene (6 bases). The CDR3 has 16 residues. Trimming shortened V by 5 bases and J by 0 bases, and 13 bases separated the two germline ends. Germline lookup yields CDR1 SGHVS and CDR2 FNYEAQ. The CDR3 region has the DNA TGTGCCAGCAGCCTACGGACAGATTCGAACACCGGGGAGCTGTTTTTT. It is translated as CASSLRTDSNTGELFF.

This clonotype was seen a few times. V gene TRBV7-3 combines with J gene TRBJ2-1; 9 bases are a match to TRBD1. The CDR3 extends over 16 amino acids. The V gene's germline CDR1 is SGHTA and CDR2 FQGTGA. The J segment lost 5 bases and the V segment lost 1 base, leaving 6 bases of the junction unmatched. The CDR3 DNA is TGTGCCAGCAGCTTAAACCCCGGGACAGGGAACAATGAGCAGTTCTTC. Translation: CASSLNPGTGNNEQFF.

This clonotype is a singleton in its sample. The chain links TRBV12-3 or TRBV12-4 to TRBJ2-1, with D hard to call. This CDR3 has 12 amino acids. Trimming pared 2 bases from V and 6 bases from J, leaving 5 bases between. This CDR3 is CASSLLSNEQFF. The DNA of the CDR3 is TGTGCCAGCAGTTTATTAAGCAATGAGCAGTTCTTC.

J is TRBJ2-5 and V is TRBV11-1, with 11 nucleotides matching TRBD2. After removal of 5 bases from V and 1 base from J, the junction contained 6 bases not matched to a gene. Germline lookup yields CDR1 SGHAT and CDR2 FQDESV (reference sequence). This CDR3 contains 16 residues. Here the CDR3 DNA reads TGTGCCAGCAGCCAAAGGACTAGCGGGTCCCAAGAGACCCAGTACTTC. Translating it yields CASSQRTSGSQETQYF.

This clonotype was observed a handful of times. The chain employs TRBV20-1 and TRBJ1-1, with D unclear. CDR3 length: 12 amino acids. Trimming pared 7 bases from V and 1 base from J, leaving 10 bases between. Germline V CDR1 and CDR2: DFQATT, SNEGSKA (reference sequence). CDR3 region: CSERSPNTEAFF. In DNA, the CDR3 is TGCAGTGAAAGGTCCCCGAACACTGAAGCTTTCTTT.

V is TRBV7-9 and J is TRBJ1-3; no firm D call. Germline V gene lookup returns CDR1 SEHNR and CDR2 FQNEAQ (reference sequence). V lost 6 bases, J lost 0 bases, and 15 bases lay in between. This CDR3 has 16 residues. DNA for the CDR3: TGTGCCAGCAGACTTCCCCCCAGGTTCTCTGGAAACACCATATATTTT. Its translation is CASRLPPRFSGNTIYF.

V usage is TRBV7-3 and J usage is TRBJ2-2; no clear D. This CDR3 has 14 residues. Germline assignment: CDR1 SGHTA and CDR2 FQGTGA. V gave up 5 bases and J gave up 6 bases, with 13 bases separating them. Here the CDR3 DNA reads TGTGCCAGCAGCCCCACGGTCGGTGCCGGGGAGCTGTTTTTT. Amino acid sequence: CASSPTVGAGELFF.

The CDR3 coding sequence is TGCAGTGCTAGCGGGACTAGCGGGACATCCTACGAGCAGTACTTC. Translating it yields CSASGTSGTSYEQYF. This chain uses TRBV20-1 with TRBJ2-7; 13 bases map to TRBD2. V trimming: 3 bases; J trimming: 1 base; junction bases outside the gene matches: 3. CDR1 is DFQATT, CDR2 SNEGSKA, per germline (reference sequence). There are 15 residues in the CDR3.

A few counts support this clonotype. This sequence joins TRBV21-1 and TRBJ1-6; the tabulated D call, TRBD1, remains unverified against the DNA. TRBV21-1 is noted as a pseudogene. CDR3 length equals 16 residues. CDR3 sequence (DNA): TGTGCCAGCAGCGCCAAGGGGGAACCGTATAATTCACCCCTCCACTTT. Translating gives CASSAKGEPYNSPLHF.